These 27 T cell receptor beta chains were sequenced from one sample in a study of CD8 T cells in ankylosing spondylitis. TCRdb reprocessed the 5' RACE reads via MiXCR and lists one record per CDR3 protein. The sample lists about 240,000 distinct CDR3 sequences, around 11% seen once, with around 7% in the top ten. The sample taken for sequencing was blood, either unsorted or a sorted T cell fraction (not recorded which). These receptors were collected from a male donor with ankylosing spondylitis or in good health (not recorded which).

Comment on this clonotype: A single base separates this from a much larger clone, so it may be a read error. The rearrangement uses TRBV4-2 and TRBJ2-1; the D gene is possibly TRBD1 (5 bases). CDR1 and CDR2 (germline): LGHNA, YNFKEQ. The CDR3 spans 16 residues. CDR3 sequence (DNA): TGTGCCATCAGCCTCAGGGAACTTAGCTCCTACAATGAGCAGTTCTTC. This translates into CAISLRELSSYNEQFF.

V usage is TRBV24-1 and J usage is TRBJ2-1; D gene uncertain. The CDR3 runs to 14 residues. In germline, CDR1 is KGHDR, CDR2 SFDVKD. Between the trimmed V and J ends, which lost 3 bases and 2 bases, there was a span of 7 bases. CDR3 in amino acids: CATSDRGPYNEQFF. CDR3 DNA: TGTGCCACCAGTGATAGAGGACCCTACAATGAGCAGTTCTTC.

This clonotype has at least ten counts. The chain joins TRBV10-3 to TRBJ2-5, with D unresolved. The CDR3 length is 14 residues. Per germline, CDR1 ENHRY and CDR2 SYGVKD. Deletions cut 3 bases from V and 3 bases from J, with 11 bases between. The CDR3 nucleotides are TGTGCCATCAGTGACGGTTCCACCGAAGAGACCCAGTACTTC. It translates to CAISDGSTEETQYF.

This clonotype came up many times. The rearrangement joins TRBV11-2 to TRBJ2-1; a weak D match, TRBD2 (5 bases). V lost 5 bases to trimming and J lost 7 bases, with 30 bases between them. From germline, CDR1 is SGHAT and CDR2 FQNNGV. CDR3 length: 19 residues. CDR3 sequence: CASSRYRSANPHWENEQFF. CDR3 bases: TGTGCCAGCAGCCGATATAGGTCGGCTAACCCACACTGGGAGAATGAGCAGTTCTTC.

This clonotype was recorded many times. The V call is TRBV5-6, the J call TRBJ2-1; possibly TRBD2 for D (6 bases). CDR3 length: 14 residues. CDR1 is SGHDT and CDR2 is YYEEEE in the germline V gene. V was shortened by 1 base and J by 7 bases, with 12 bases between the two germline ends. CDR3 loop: CASSLRDLSNEQFF. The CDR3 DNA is TGTGCCAGCAGCTTGCGGGACTTATCAAATGAGCAGTTCTTC.

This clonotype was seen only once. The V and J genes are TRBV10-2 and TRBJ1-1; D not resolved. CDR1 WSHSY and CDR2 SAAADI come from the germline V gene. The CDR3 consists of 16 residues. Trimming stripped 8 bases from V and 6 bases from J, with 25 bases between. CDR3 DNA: TGCGCCAGCCGGGTCTCGGGCAGTCGGCTAATCGCTGAAGCTTTCTTT. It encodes CASRVSGSRLIAEAFF.

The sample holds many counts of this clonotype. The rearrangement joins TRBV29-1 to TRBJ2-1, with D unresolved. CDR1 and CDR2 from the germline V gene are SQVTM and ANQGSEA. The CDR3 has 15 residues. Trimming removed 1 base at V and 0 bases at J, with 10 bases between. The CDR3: CSVEVAVSSYNEQFF. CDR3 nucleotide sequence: TGCAGCGTTGAAGTGGCTGTCAGCTCCTACAATGAGCAGTTCTTC.

The CDR3 reads CASSQVRSPTGELFF. CDR3 DNA sequence: TGTGCCAGCAGCCAAGTCAGGAGTCCGACCGGGGAGCTGTTTTTT. The V and J genes are TRBV14 and TRBJ2-2; D remains unclear. Trimming removed 1 base from V and 5 bases from J, with 11 bases in between. Germline values: CDR1 SGHDN, CDR2 FVKESK. There are 15 residues in the CDR3.

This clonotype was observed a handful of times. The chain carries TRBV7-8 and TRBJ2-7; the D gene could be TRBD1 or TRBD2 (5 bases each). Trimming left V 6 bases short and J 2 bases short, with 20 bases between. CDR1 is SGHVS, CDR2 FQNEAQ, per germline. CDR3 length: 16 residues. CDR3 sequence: CASRTNRGPLPYEQYF. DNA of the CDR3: TGTGCCAGCAGAACTAATCGGGGACCCCTCCCCTACGAGCAGTACTTC.

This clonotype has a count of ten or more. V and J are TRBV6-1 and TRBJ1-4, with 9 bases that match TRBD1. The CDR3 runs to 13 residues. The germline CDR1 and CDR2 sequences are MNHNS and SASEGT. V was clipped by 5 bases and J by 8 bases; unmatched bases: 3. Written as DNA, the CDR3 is TGTGCCAGCAGTCTAGGACAGGGGGAAAAACTGTTTTTT. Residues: CASSLGQGEKLFF.

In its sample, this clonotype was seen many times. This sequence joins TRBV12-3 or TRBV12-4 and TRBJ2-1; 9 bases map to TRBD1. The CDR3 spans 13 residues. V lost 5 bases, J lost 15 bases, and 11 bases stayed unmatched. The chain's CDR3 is CASSGGRDRDLFF. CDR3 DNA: TGTGCCAGCAGTGGGGGCCGGGACAGGGATTTGTTCTTC.

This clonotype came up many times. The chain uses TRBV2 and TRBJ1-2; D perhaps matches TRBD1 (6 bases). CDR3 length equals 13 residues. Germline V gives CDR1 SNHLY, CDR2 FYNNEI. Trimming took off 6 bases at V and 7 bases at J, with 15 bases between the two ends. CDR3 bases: TGTGCCAGCAGCTTCTTCCCAGGGGCTGGCTACACCTTC. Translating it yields CASSFFPGAGYTF.

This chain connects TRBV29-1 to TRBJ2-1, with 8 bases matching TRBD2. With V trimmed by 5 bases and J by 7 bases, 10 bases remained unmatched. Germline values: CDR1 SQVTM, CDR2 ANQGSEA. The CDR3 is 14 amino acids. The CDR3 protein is CSVPGRDWMNEQFF. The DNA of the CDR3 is TGCAGCGTTCCCGGGAGGGATTGGATGAATGAGCAGTTCTTC.

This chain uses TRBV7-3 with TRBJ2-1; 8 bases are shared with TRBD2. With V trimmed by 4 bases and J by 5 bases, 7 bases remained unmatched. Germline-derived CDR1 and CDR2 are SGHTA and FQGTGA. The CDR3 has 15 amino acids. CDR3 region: CASSSGGLGDNEQFF. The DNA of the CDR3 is TGTGCCAGCAGCTCCGGGGGACTAGGAGACAATGAGCAGTTCTTC.

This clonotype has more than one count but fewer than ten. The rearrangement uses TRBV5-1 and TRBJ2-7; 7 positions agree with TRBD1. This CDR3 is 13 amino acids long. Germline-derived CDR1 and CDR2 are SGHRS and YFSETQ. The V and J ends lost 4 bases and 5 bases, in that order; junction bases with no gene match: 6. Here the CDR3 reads CASSGTTGDEQYF. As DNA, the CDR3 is TGCGCCAGCAGCGGTACCACAGGGGACGAGCAGTACTTC.

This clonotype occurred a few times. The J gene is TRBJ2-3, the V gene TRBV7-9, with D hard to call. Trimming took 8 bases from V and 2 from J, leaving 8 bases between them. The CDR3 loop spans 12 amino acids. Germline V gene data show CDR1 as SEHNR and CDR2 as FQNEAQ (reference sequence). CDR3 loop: CASRINTDTQYF. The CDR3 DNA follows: TGTGCCAGCCGGATAAACACAGATACGCAGTATTTT.

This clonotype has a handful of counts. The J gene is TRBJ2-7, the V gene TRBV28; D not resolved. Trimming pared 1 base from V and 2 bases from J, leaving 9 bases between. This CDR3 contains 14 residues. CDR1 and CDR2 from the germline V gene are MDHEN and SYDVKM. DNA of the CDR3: TGTGCCAGCAGTTTATCGGCAGTACCCTACGAGCAGTACTTC. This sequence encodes CASSLSAVPYEQYF.

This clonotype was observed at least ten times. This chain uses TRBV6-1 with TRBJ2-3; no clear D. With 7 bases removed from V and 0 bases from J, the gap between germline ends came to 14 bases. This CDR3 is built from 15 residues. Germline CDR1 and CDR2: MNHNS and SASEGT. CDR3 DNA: TGTGCCAGCAACAGCAGGACGCTAAGCACAGATACGCAGTATTTT. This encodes CASNSRTLSTDTQYF.

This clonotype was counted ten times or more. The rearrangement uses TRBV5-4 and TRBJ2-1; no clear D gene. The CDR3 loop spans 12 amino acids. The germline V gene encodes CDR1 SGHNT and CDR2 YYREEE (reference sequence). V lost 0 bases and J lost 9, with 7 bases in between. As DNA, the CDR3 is TGTGCCAGCAGCTTGGAAGGCGGTGAGCAGTTCTTC. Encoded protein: CASSLEGGEQFF.

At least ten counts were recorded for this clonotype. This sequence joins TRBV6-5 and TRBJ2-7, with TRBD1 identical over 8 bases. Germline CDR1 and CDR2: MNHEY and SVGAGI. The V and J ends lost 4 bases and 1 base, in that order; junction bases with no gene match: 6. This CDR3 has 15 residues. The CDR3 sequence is CASSSPQGASYEQYF. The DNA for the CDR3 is TGTGCCAGCAGTTCGCCGCAGGGGGCTTCCTACGAGCAGTACTTC.

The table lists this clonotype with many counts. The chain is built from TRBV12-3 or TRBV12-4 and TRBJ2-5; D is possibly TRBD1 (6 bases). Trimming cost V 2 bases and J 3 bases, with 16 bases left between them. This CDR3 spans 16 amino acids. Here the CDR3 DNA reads TGTGCCAGCAGTTTAATTCTTTTGGGGGCAGAAGAGACCCAGTACTTC. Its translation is CASSLILLGAEETQYF.

This CDR3 reads CASSQVTAGNTIYF. The CDR3 DNA reads TGCGCCAGCAGCCAAGTGACGGCTGGAAACACCATATATTTT. The V gene is TRBV4-1, the J gene TRBJ1-3; no firm D call. Germline V gene data show CDR1 as MGHRA and CDR2 as YSYEKL. The CDR3 runs 14 residues. Trimming removed 1 base from V and 2 bases from J, with 6 bases in between.

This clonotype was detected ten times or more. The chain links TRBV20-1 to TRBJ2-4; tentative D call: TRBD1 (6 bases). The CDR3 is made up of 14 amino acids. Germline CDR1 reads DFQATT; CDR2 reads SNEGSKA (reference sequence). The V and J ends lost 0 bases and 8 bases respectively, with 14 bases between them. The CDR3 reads CSAREAGKGDIQYF. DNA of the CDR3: TGCAGTGCTAGAGAGGCCGGGAAGGGGGACATTCAGTACTTC.

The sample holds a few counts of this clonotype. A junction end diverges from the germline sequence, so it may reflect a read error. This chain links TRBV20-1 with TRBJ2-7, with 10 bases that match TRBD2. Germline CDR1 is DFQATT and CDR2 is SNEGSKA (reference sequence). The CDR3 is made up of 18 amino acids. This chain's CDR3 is CCARDLGSSGSVRGEQYF. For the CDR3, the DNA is TGCTGTGCTAGAGATTTGGGGTCTAGCGGGAGTGTTCGCGGCGAGCAGTACTTC.

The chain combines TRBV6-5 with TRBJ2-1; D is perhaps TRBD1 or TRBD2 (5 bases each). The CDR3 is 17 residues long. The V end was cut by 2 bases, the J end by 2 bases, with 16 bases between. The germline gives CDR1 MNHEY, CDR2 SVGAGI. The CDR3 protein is CASSYGLGPGTYNEQFF. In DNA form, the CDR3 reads TGTGCCAGCAGTTACGGTTTGGGGCCCGGGACCTACAATGAGCAGTTCTTC.

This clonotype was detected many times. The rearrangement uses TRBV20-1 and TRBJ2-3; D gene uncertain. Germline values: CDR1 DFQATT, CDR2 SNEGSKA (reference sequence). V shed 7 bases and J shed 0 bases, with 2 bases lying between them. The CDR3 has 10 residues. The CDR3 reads CSGSTDTQYF. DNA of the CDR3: TGCAGTGGGAGCACAGATACGCAGTATTTT.

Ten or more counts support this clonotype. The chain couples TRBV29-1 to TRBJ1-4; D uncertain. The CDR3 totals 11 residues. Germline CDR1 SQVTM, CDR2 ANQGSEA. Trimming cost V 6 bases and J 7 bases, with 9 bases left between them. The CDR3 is CSVAGSEKLFF. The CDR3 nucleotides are TGCAGCGTCGCTGGTAGTGAAAAACTGTTTTTT.